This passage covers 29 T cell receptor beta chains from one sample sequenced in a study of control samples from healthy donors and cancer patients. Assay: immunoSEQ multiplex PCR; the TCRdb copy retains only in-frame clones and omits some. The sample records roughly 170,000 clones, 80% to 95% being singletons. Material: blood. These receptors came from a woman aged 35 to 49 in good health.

The CDR3 nucleotides read TGTGCCAGCAGTTTAATTGGAGAAAACACCATATATTTT. Its translation: CASSLIGENTIYF. This chain uses TRBV12-3 or TRBV12-4 with TRBJ1-3, with D uncertain. With 2 bases removed from V and 6 bases from J, the gap between germline ends came to 8 bases. This CDR3 is 13 amino acids long.

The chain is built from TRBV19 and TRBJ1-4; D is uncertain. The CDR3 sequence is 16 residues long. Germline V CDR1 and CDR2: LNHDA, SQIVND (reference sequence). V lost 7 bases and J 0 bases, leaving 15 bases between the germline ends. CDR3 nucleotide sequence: TGTGCCAGTACCGATCGGGGAGCTGCAACTAATGAAAAACTGTTTTTT. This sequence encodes CASTDRGAATNEKLFF.

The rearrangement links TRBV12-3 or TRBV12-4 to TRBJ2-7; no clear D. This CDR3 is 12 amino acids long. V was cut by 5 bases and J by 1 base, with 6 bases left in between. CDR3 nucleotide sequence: TGTGCCAGCAGTGGCCAGTCCTACGAGCAGTACTTC. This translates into CASSGQSYEQYF.

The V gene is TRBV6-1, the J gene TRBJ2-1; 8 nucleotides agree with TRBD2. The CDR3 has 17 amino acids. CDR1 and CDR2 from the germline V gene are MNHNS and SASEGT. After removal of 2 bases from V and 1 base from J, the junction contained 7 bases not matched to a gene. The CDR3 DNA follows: TGTGCCAGCAGTGAATTCGCGGGGGGCCATTCCTACAATGAGCAGTTCTTC. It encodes CASSEFAGGHSYNEQFF.

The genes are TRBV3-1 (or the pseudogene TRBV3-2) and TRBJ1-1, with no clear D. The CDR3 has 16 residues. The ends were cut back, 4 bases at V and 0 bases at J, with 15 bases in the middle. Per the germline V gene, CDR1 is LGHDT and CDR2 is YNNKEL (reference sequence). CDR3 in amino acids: CASSPSGTVMNTEAFF. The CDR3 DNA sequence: TGTGCCAGCAGCCCCTCGGGAACGGTAATGAACACTGAAGCTTTCTTT.

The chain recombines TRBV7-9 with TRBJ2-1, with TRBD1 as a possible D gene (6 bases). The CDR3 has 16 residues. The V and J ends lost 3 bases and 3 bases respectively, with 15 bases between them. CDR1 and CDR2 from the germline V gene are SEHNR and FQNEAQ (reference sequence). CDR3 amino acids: CASSFGKGTHYNEQFF. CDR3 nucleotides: TGTGCCAGCAGCTTCGGAAAAGGGACACACTACAATGAGCAGTTCTTC.

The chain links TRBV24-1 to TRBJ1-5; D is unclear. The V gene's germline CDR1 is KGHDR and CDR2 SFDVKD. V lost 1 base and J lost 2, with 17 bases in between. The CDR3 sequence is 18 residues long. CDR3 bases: TGTGCCACCAGTGATTTCAATGCGTACTTGGTGGGCAATCAGCCCCAGCATTTT. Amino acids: CATSDFNAYLVGNQPQHF.

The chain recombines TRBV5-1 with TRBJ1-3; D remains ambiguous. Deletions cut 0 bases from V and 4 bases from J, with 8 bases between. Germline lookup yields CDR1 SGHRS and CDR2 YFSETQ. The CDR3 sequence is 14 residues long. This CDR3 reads CASSLEGIGNTIYF. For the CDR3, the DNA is TGCGCCAGCAGCTTGGAGGGTATCGGAAACACCATATATTTT.

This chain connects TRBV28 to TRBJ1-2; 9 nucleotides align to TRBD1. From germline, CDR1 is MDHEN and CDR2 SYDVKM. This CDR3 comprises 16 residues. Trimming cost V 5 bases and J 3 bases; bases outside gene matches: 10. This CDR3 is CASSPGTGSGDYGYTF. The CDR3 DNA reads TGTGCCAGCAGTCCCGGGACAGGGTCGGGGGACTATGGCTACACCTTC.

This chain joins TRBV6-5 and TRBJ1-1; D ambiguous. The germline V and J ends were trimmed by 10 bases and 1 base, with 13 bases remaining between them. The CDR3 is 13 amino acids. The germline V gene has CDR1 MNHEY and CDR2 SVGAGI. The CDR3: CATAAQPNTEAFF. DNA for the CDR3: TGTGCCACCGCAGCACAACCGAACACTGAAGCTTTCTTT.

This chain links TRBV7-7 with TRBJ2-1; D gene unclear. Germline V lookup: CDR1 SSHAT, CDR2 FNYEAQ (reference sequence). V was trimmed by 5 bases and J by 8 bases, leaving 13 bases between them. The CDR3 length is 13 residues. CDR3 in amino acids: CASSQELGDEQFF. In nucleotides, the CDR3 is TGTGCCAGCAGCCAGGAACTTGGGGATGAGCAGTTCTTC. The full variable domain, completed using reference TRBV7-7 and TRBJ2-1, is GAGVSQSPRYKVTKRGQDVTLRCDPISSHATLYWYQQALGQGPEFLTYFNYEAQPDKSGLPSDRFSAERPEGSISTLTIQRTEQRDSAMYRCASSQELGDEQFFGPGTRLTVL.

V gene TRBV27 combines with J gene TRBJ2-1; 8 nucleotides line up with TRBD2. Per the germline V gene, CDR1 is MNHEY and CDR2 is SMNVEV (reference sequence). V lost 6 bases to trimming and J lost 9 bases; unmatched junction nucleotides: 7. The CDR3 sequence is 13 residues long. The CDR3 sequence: CASRRIGLAEQFF. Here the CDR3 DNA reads TGTGCCAGCAGGCGGATTGGACTAGCTGAGCAGTTCTTC.

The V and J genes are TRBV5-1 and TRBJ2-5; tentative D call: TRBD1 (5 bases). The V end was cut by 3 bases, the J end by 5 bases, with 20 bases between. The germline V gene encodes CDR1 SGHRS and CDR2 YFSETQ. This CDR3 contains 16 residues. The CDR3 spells CASSSMGGAGRETQYF. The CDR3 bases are TGCGCCAGCAGCTCTATGGGTGGGGCAGGGCGCGAGACCCAGTACTTC.

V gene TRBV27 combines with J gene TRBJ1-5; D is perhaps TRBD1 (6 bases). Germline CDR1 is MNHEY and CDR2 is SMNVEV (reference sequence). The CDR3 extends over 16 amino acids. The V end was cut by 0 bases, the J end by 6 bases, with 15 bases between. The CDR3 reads CASSLSKGGVGQPQHF. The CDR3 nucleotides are TGTGCCAGCAGTTTATCGAAAGGGGGTGTGGGTCAGCCCCAGCATTTT.

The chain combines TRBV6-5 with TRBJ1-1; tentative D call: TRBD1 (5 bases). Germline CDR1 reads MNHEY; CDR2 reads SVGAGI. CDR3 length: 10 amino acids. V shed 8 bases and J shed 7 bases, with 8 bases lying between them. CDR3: CASGGYEAFF. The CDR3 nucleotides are TGTGCCAGCGGGGGATATGAAGCTTTCTTT.

The CDR3 reads CASSLIAGQRDTIYF. Written as DNA, the CDR3 is TGTGCCAGCAGTTTAATCGCGGGACAGAGAGACACCATATATTTT. This rearrangement joins TRBV27 to TRBJ1-3; 7 nucleotides line up with TRBD1. From germline, CDR1 is MNHEY and CDR2 SMNVEV (reference sequence). Trimming removed 2 bases from V and 8 bases from J; junction bases left unmatched: 9. The CDR3 length is 15 residues.

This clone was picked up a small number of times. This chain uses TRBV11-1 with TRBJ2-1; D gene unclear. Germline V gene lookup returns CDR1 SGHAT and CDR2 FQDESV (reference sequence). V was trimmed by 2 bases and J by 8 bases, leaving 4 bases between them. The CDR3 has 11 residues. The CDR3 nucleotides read TGTGCCAGCAGCTTAATGTATGAGCAGTTCTTC. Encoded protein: CASSLMYEQFF.

The CDR3 region is CASSRQGPNTEAFF. Written as DNA, the CDR3 is TGTGCCAGCTCACGGCAGGGCCCGAACACTGAAGCTTTCTTT. The V and J genes are TRBV18 and TRBJ1-1; weak D call: TRBD1 (5 bases). V was cut by 4 bases and J by 1 base, with 10 bases left in between. Germline CDR1 reads KGHSH; CDR2 reads LQKENI. The CDR3 is 14 amino acids.

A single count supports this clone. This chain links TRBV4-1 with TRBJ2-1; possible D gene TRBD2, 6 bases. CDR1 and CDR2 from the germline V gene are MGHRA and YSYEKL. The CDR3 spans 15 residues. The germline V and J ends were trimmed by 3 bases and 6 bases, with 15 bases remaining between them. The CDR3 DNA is TGCGCCAGCAGCCACCAGACGGAGGGGATCAATGAGCAGTTCTTC. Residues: CASSHQTEGINEQFF.

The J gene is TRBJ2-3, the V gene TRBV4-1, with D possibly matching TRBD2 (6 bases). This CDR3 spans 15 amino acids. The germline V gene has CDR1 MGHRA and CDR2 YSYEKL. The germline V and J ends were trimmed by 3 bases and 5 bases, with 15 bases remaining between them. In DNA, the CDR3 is TGCGCCAGCAGCCATCTTAGGGACTCAAAAGATACGCAGTATTTT. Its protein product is CASSHLRDSKDTQYF.

The DNA of the CDR3 is TGTGCCAGCACTGCTACCCTCTCTGGAAACACCATATATTTT. It codes for CASTATLSGNTIYF. The chain carries TRBV3-1 (or the pseudogene TRBV3-2) and TRBJ1-3; D remains unclear. Per the germline V gene, CDR1 is LGHDT and CDR2 is YNNKEL (reference sequence). V gave up 7 bases and J gave up 0 bases, with 10 bases separating them. CDR3 length equals 14 residues.

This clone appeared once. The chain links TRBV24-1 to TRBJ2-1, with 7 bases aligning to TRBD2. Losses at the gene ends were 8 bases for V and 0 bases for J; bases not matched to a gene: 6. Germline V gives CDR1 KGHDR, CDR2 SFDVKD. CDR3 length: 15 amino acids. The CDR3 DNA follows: TGTGCCACCAATGGGGGGGTCAGCTCCTACAATGAGCAGTTCTTC. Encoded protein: CATNGGVSSYNEQFF.

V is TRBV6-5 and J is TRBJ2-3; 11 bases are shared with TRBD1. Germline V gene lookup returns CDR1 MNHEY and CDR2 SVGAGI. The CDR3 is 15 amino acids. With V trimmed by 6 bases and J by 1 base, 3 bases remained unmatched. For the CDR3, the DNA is TGTGCCAGCAGGGACAGGGGGCTAGGCACAGATACGCAGTATTTT. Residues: CASRDRGLGTDTQYF.

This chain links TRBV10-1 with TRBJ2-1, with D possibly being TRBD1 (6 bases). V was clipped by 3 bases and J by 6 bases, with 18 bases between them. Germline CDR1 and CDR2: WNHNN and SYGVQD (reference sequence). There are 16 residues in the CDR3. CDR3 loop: CASSDRDTRTRNEQFF. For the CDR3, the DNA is TGCGCCAGCAGTGACCGGGACACACGGACGCGCAATGAGCAGTTCTTC.

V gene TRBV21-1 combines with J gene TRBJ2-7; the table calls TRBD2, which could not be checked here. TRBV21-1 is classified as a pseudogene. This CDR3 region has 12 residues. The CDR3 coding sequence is TGTGCCAGCAGTAGGGGGGGCTACGAGCAGTACTTC. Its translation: CASSRGGYEQYF.

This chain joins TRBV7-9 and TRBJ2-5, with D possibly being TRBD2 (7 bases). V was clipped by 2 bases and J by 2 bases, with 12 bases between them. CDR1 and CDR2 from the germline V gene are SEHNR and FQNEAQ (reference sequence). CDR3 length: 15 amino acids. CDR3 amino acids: CASSLPRGGQETQYF. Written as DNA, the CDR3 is TGTGCCAGCAGCTTACCAAGGGGGGGTCAAGAGACCCAGTACTTC.

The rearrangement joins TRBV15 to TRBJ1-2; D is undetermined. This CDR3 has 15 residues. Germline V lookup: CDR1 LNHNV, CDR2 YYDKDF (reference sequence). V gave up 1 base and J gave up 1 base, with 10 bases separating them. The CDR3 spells CATSRADEINYGYTF. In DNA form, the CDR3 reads TGTGCCACCAGCAGAGCGGACGAAATTAACTATGGCTACACCTTC.

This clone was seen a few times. In DNA, the CDR3 is TGTGCCAGCAGTTACCGAGTTCGGAACACTGAAGCTTTCTTT. As protein: CASSYRVRNTEAFF. This chain links TRBV6-5 with TRBJ1-1; D is unresolved. V was clipped by 2 bases and J by 1 base, with 8 bases between them. The germline V gene has CDR1 MNHEY and CDR2 SVGAGI. The CDR3 contains 14 residues.

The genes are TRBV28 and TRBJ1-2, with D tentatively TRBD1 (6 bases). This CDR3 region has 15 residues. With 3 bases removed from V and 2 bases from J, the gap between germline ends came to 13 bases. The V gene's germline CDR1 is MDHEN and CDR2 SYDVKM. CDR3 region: CASSFPQGTNYGYTF. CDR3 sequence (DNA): TGTGCCAGCAGTTTCCCACAGGGTACGAACTATGGCTACACCTTC.